The T cell receptor (beta chain) under discussion was sequenced for a study of blood T cell repertoires in COVID-19. Study summary: Samples of COVID-19 (acute and convalescent) were obtained from the United States, Italy and Spain. Nucleic acid was either cDNA or gDNA, and it came from T cells, B-cell-depleted T cells, or PBMCs.

This CDR3 spans 16 amino acids. The ends were cut back, 2 bases at V and 0 bases at J, with 12 bases in the middle. Germline V gene data show CDR1 as SGHRS and CDR2 as YFSETQ. Authors' processing steps: Estimates of nucleated cell counts were drawn from the amplification of reference gene primers. The assay was immunoSEQ multiplex PCR, and TCRdb's table has in-frame clones only and misses some. V, J and clone size are those of that table, while D and trimming were read from the DNA. The repertoire includes about 53,000 clones, roughly 89% of them detected once, and 2.5% to 3% sits in the top ten. The TCR originated in a man aged 80 or over with acute or convalescent COVID-19. The sample comprised peripheral blood. The chain joins TRBV5-1 to TRBJ1-3; a possible D gene is TRBD1 (6 bases). CDR3 protein: CASSFSGDSSGNTIYF. CDR3 in DNA: TGCGCCAGCAGCTTTTCAGGGGATAGCTCTGGAAACACCATATATTTT. The full variable domain, completed using reference TRBV5-1 and TRBJ1-3, is KAGVTQTPRYLIKTRGQQVTLSCSPISGHRSVSWYQQTPGQGLQFLFEYFSETQRNKGNFPGRFSGRQFSNSRSEMNVSTLELGDSALYLCASSFSGDSSGNTIYFGEGSWLTVV.